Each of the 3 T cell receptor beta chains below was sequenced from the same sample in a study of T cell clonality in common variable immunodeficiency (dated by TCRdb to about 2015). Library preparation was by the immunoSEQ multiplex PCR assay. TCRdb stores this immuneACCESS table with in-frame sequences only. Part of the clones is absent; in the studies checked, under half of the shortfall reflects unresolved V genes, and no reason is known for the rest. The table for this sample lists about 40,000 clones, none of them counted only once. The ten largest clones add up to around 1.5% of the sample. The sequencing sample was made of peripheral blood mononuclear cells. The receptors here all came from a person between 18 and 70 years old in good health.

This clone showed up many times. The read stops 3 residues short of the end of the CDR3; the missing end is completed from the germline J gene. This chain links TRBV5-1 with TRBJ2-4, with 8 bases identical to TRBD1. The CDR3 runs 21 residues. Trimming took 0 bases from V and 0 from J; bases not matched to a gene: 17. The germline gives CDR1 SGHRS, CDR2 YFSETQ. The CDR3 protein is CASSLGSRGQGMEVAKNIQYF. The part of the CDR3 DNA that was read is TGCGCCAGCAGCTTGGGGAGTCGCGGACAGGGAATGGAGGTAGCCAAAAACATT.

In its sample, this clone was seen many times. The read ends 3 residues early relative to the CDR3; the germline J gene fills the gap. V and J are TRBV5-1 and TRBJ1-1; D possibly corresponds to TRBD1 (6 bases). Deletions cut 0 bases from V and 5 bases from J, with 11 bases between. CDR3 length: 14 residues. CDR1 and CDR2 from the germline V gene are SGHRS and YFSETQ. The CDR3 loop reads CASSLEQGYTEAFF. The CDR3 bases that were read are TGCGCCAGCAGCTTGGAACAGGGCTATACTGAA.

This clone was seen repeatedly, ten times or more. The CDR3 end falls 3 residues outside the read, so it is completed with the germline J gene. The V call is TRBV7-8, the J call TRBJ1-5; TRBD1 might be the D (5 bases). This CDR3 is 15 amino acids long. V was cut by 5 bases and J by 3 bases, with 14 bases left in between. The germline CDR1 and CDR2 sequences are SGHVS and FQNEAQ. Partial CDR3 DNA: TGTGCCAGCAGCCCCCGTCGCAGGGTCAATCAGCCC. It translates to CASSPRRRVNQP. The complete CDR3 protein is CASSPRRRVNQPQHF.